The 21 T cell receptor beta chains in this list originate from one sample, sequenced in a study of blood T cells in healthy people across ages. A second PCR of about 6 to 11 cycles used a sample-barcoded 5' primer and a J-beta primer mix. TCRdb redid the calling of the 5' RACE reads with MiXCR, one entry per CDR3 protein. The profile shows about 1.6 million distinct CDR3 sequences, roughly 32% of them singletons. Sequenced sample: blood. The receptors were gathered from a woman aged 25 to 39 in good health.

As for this clonotype: At one end, the junction sequence differs from germline, possibly due to a read error. V usage is TRBV7-6 and J usage is TRBJ2-1, with a possible D match to TRBD1 (5 bases). This CDR3 region has 17 residues. Germline V lookup: CDR1 SGHVS, CDR2 FNYEAQ. CDR3 amino acids: CPSRPTFRQSLYNEQFF. CDR3 nucleotide sequence: TGTCCCAGCAGGCCAACTTTCCGACAGTCCCTTTACAATGAGCAGTTCTTC.

The chain employs TRBV7-9 and TRBJ2-7; possibly TRBD1 or TRBD2 for D (5 bases each). Germline CDR1 and CDR2: SEHNR and FQNEAQ (reference sequence). The V end lost 10 bases, the J end lost 1 base, and 14 bases lay between the germline ends. The CDR3 extends over 13 amino acids. Here the CDR3 DNA reads TGTGCCACCCAGGGAGTCGATTCCTACGAGCAGTACTTC. Translating it yields CATQGVDSYEQYF. Based on the CDR3 plus reference TRBV7-9 and TRBJ2-7, the full variable domain is DTGVSQNPRHKITKRGQNVTFRCDPISEHNRLYWYRQTLGQGPEFLTYFQNEAQLEKSRLLSDRFSAERPKGSFSTLEIQRTEQGDSAMYLCATQGVDSYEQYFGPGTRLTVT.

With regard to this clonotype: One junction end disagrees with the germline gene, perhaps due to a read error. The V call is TRBV2, the J call TRBJ2-3, with 8 bases aligning to TRBD2. The CDR3 has 17 residues. Germline CDR1 SNHLY, CDR2 FYNNEI. The CDR3 sequence: CACRDYLAGGRLDTQYF. In DNA form, the CDR3 reads TGTGCCTGCAGGGACTATCTCGCGGGAGGAAGGTTAGATACGCAGTATTTT.

This clonotype was seen only a few times. The rearrangement links TRBV5-1 to TRBJ2-1; 12 bases fit TRBD2. Germline-derived CDR1 and CDR2 are SGHRS and YFSETQ. V shed 4 bases, J shed 7 bases, and the junction held 9 bases outside the gene matches. The CDR3 has 16 residues. CDR3 DNA: TGCGCCAGCAGCGCCTCACTAGCGGGGGGAAGGAATGAGCAGTTCTTC. Encoded protein: CASSASLAGGRNEQFF.

The genes are TRBV29-1 and TRBJ2-1; D is possibly TRBD2 (6 bases). Germline values: CDR1 SQVTM, CDR2 ANQGSEA. V lost 1 base to trimming and J lost 13 bases, with 8 bases between them. The CDR3 loop spans 10 amino acids. The CDR3 nucleotides read TGCAGCGTTGAAGGGCGGGAACAGTTCTTC. As protein: CSVEGREQFF.

Of note for this clonotype: A much bigger clone sits one base away, suggesting this may be a read error. V usage is TRBV4-1 and J usage is TRBJ2-1; D possibly matches TRBD1 or TRBD2 (5 bases each). Germline V gives CDR1 MGHRA, CDR2 YSYEKL. This CDR3 has 17 amino acids. This CDR3 reads CASSSPTRGRSYNERFF. In DNA, the CDR3 is TGCGCCAGCAGCTCACCCACTAGGGGTAGATCCTACAATGAGCGGTTCTTC.

The table lists this clonotype with many counts. The chain couples TRBV6-5 to TRBJ2-2; 9 bases map to TRBD1. The germline V gene has CDR1 MNHEY and CDR2 SVGAGI. The CDR3 has 15 amino acids. Germline trimming cut 6 bases from V and 7 bases from J; bases unmatched to any gene: 9. This CDR3 is CASSTGTGFVGELFF. The CDR3 region has the DNA TGTGCCAGCAGCACCGGGACAGGGTTTGTCGGGGAGCTGTTTTTT.

This clonotype was detected only a few times. The V and J genes are TRBV29-1 and TRBJ1-2; 9 bases match TRBD1. The CDR3 has 14 amino acids. After removal of 7 bases from V and 5 bases from J, the junction contained 11 bases not matched to a gene. The germline V gene encodes CDR1 SQVTM and CDR2 ANQGSEA. The CDR3 sequence: CSAAGTGSWYGYTF. The DNA of the CDR3 is TGCAGCGCGGCTGGGACAGGGTCTTGGTATGGCTACACCTTC.

This clonotype showed up just once. Germline is not matched at one junction end, which may reflect a read error. The chain uses TRBV10-1 and TRBJ1-5, with TRBD1 matching over 12 bases. In germline, CDR1 is WNHNN, CDR2 SYGVQD (reference sequence). This CDR3 region has 15 residues. Written as DNA, the CDR3 is TGCGCCATCACCGATGGGACAGGGGGCAACCAGCCCCAGCATTTT. The encoded protein is CAITDGTGGNQPQHF.

This clonotype came up a few times. The V gene is TRBV30, the J gene TRBJ1-2; unclear D gene. Germline loops: CDR1 GTSNPN, CDR2 SVGIG (reference sequence). Trimming removed 4 bases at V and 0 bases at J, with 9 bases between. The CDR3 is 13 residues long. CDR3 coding DNA: TGTGCCTGGAACACGGGCTCTAACTATGGCTACACCTTC. This encodes CAWNTGSNYGYTF.

This clonotype was counted between two and nine times. J is TRBJ1-5 and V is TRBV30; D ambiguous. The germline CDR1 and CDR2 sequences are GTSNPN and SVGIG (reference sequence). Deletions cut 3 bases from V and 7 bases from J, with 13 bases between. The CDR3 totals 13 residues. CDR3 in DNA: TGTGCCTGGAGCAGAGGGCTTTCGCAGCCCCAGCATTTT. It encodes CAWSRGLSQPQHF.

This chain joins TRBV4-1 and TRBJ2-2; weak D call: TRBD1 (6 bases). The germline gives CDR1 MGHRA, CDR2 YSYEKL. With 1 base removed from V and 5 bases from J, the gap between germline ends came to 11 bases. This CDR3 has 15 residues. The CDR3 region has the DNA TGCGCCAGCAGCCAAGGATACAGGGAGACCGGGGAGCTGTTTTTT. This encodes CASSQGYRETGELFF.

V and J are TRBV20-1 and TRBJ2-5; 14 bases are a match to TRBD2. V dropped 0 bases and J dropped 5; count of bases not matched to a gene: 17. The CDR3 is 20 residues long. Per the germline V gene, CDR1 is DFQATT and CDR2 is SNEGSKA (reference sequence). CDR3 nucleotide sequence: TGCAGTGCTAGAGATGTTCTCGTGACTAGCGGGAGGGGGGACTGGGAGACCCAGTACTTC. Its protein is CSARDVLVTSGRGDWETQYF.

This clonotype was seen only a few times. The rearrangement links TRBV6-6 to TRBJ1-1; D remains unclear. Germline-derived CDR1 and CDR2 are MNHNY and SVGAGI (reference sequence). V was trimmed by 6 bases and J by 1 base, leaving 12 bases between them. This CDR3 region has 14 residues. As DNA, the CDR3 is TGTGCCAGCAGCCCATACGCCGGGAACACTGAAGCTTTCTTT. This gives the protein CASSPYAGNTEAFF.

The chain is built from TRBV27 and TRBJ2-6; TRBD1 aligns across 8 bases. The V and J ends lost 10 bases and 0 bases, in that order; junction bases with no gene match: 5. Germline CDR1 and CDR2: MNHEY and SMNVEV (reference sequence). The CDR3 is 15 residues long. In DNA, the CDR3 is TGTGCCACCGGGACAGGTACCTCTGGGGCCAACGTCCTGACTTTC. Its protein product is CATGTGTSGANVLTF.

This sequence joins TRBV7-3 and TRBJ2-5; D may be TRBD2 (7 bases). This CDR3 has 15 residues. CDR1 and CDR2 from the germline V gene are SGHTA and FQGTGA. The V gene lost 1 base and the J gene lost 5 bases, with 14 bases spanning the gap. In nucleotides, the CDR3 is TGTGCCAGCAGCTTAATGGGGGGGCTGTGGGAGACCCAGTACTTC. The encoded protein is CASSLMGGLWETQYF.

The DNA of the CDR3 is TGTGCCAGCAGCGTAGCCGGGACTACCACAGATACGCAGTATTTT. It translates to CASSVAGTTTDTQYF. The gene calls are TRBV9 and TRBJ2-3, with 7 bases aligning to TRBD2. CDR3 size: 15 residues. Unmatched junction bases numbered 3, after V lost 0 bases and J lost 2 bases. Germline CDR1 SGDLS, CDR2 YYNGEE. The variable domain in full, with the rest retrieved from reference TRBV9 and TRBJ2-3, is DSGVTQTPKHLITATGQRVTLRCSPRSGDLSVYWYQQSLDQGLQFLIQYYNGEERAKGNILERFSAQQFPDLHSELNLSSLELGDSALYFCASSVAGTTTDTQYFGPGTRLTVL.

In this sample, this clonotype turned up a few times. This chain uses TRBV12-3 or TRBV12-4 with TRBJ2-1; D not resolved. Trimming removed 8 bases at V and 5 bases at J, with 13 bases between. CDR3 length: 13 residues. As DNA, the CDR3 is TGTGCCAGCCGTTGGGGTCCGAACAATGAGCAGTTCTTC. Encoded protein: CASRWGPNNEQFF.

This clonotype turned up a few times. J is TRBJ2-1 and V is TRBV20-1; TRBD2 matches 9 bases. This CDR3 contains 16 residues. Germline assignment: CDR1 DFQATT and CDR2 SNEGSKA (reference sequence). Unmatched junction bases numbered 9, after V lost 6 bases and J lost 0 bases. The CDR3 protein is CSAPSSGASSYNEQFF. Written as DNA, the CDR3 is TGCAGTGCACCCTCTAGCGGGGCTAGCTCCTACAATGAGCAGTTCTTC.

The V gene is TRBV3-1, the J gene TRBJ2-1; TRBD2 agrees at 13 bases. Germline CDR1 is LGHDT and CDR2 is YNNKEL (reference sequence). The trim removed 7 bases at V and 10 bases at J, leaving 7 bases unmatched. There are 14 residues in the CDR3. The CDR3 DNA reads as TGTGCCAGCACTAGGACTAGCGGGAGATTGGAGCAGTTCTTC. It translates to CASTRTSGRLEQFF.

This rearrangement joins TRBV20-1 to TRBJ1-5, with 9 bases identical to TRBD1. Unmatched junction bases numbered 4, after V lost 5 bases and J lost 2 bases. The CDR3 length is 14 residues. Germline CDR1 DFQATT, CDR2 SNEGSKA (reference sequence). The CDR3 protein is CSAVRTGGNQPQHF. In nucleotides, the CDR3 is TGCAGTGCTGTTCGGACAGGGGGCAATCAGCCCCAGCATTTT.